This entry describes one TCR beta chain. This clone was observed a handful of times. This receptor's antigen is unknown. No base-level quality is on record; no much larger clone is a single base apart. This entry belongs to a study of cytomegalovirus exposure and HLA in healthy donors (dated 2017 in TCRdb). As for the study more broadly: An earlier analysis of approximately 550 of the donors reported 250 to 350 Gb of sequence data and some 120 million unique TCR beta sequences from 150 million to 200 million T cells. Of the roughly 430 genotyped donors, 81% fell in the genetic ancestry cluster associated with self-reported Caucasian donors. An early release covering over 500 HLA-typed donors comprised roughly 300 gigabases of sequencing data and around 80 million unique TCR sequences. Roughly 5 DR-DQ haplotypes were handled as single units for association and clustering, since linkage in the cohort was strong. A separate validation cohort of 100 to 150 different subjects was used in addition to the approximately 670-subject first cohort. Donor age, sex, ethnicity and CMV serostatus were compiled alongside the repertoire data. The number of typed donors differed by locus: roughly 629-630 for A, B, C, DRB1 and DQB1; 500 to 550 for DQA1; over 600 for DPA1; and some 430 for DPB1. The study aimed to test whether cataloging public T cell receptors could reveal signatures of past pathogen exposure. To predict cytomegalovirus infection status, the study combined high-throughput TCR immunosequencing, statistical association of individual TCRs with disease status, and machine learning. To study patterns of TCR occurrence, a later analysis re-analyzed previously published TCR beta repertoires from several hundred donors and added high-resolution HLA genotyping. Using immunosequencing, the study profiled T cell repertoires from around 670 subjects and related those repertoires to cytomegalovirus serostatus. Among roughly 400 genotyped donors of the cohort, an average of roughly 240,000 unique TCR beta nucleotide sequences were sequenced per donor, roughly 20% of them non-productive. Rather than using new phenotypic data, the later analysis identified candidate immune exposures from TCR beta sequences and from how often those sequences occurred across donors. A later genetic analysis used genome-wide SNP genotypes for about 65% of the 666 donors, treating that subset as a discovery cohort. Every repertoire in the discovery cohort had been generated on one and the same sequencing platform. An earlier analysis of 587 of the donors used high-throughput TCR beta sequencing to judge whether each TCR beta V gene segment behaved as functional or pseudogenic. HLA typing included class I and class II loci at four-digit resolution.

Relative to germline, V is 6 bases shorter and J is 0 bases shorter, with 12 bases between their ends. The CDR3 runs 14 residues from the cysteine to the phenylalanine. The kept DNA is CDR3 alone, 42 bases in frame from the first base. The germline V gene specifies SGHVS as CDR1 and FQNEAQ as CDR2. Summary of the overall study and its limitations: HLA typing was unavailable for some donors at each locus, so association tests used only the typed subset. At a false discovery rate of 0.05, a later analysis linked about 17,000 TCR beta sequences to specific HLA alleles. In a later genetic analysis, a missense DCLRE1C variant was associated with V-gene and J-gene trimming of TCR beta chains, and the association was replicated in an independent cohort. In a later analysis, HLA-associated TCR beta chains were found to be more clonally expanded and to have lower generation probabilities than equally common non-associated chains. Linkage disequilibrium might explain the correlated functional status among segregating V segments, but an unknown experimental factor could not be ruled out. A total of roughly 160 TCR beta chains were listed by the study as associated with cytomegalovirus. Assigning TCR associations to individual alleles was difficult when HLA alleles, especially DR and DQ, strongly co-occurred. A further reported finding was that TCR beta sequences accurately predicted the HLA-A and HLA-B alleles for most subjects in the first cohort. A cluster of highly shared sequence variants was judged likely to be a technical artifact of the sequencing pipeline. Because counts were too low, about 17 rarely observed V segments, including chromosome 9 orphons, were excluded from the earlier analysis of fewer than 650 of the donors. According to a later analysis, most CMV-associated TCR beta chains appeared to be HLA-restricted, and the HLA associations seemed to be driven largely by CMV exposure. The authors suggested that the approach could potentially be extended to other disease states and immunological phenotypes. Several of the top co-occurrence clusters appeared to be linked to parvovirus B19, influenza, CMV and Epstein-Barr virus, according to a later analysis. Because the 87-base-pair reads could not distinguish some IMGT-functional V segments, including TRBV6-2 and TRBV6-3, those segments were excluded. In this cohort, only TCR beta chains were sequenced, and detectable features were limited by the absence of alpha or paired-chain data. In both the original and validation cohorts, the classifier was reported to diagnose cytomegalovirus status with high specificity and sensitivity. In vitro tests confirmed that three of the cytomegalovirus-associated TCR beta chains recognize cytomegalovirus antigens. Most TCR sequences were seen in very few donors, while some public TCRs were found in many individuals. The presence/absence analyses assumed that sequencing depth was roughly uniform across donors, and that assumption may not be true. In an earlier analysis of over 550 of the donors, most TCR beta V segments were observed in productive rearrangements about 90% or about 30% of the time, broadly matching IMGT annotations. The only immune exposure information available for the cohort was CMV serostatus. Compared with the 666-donor mean, donors in an Asian-associated ancestry cluster had fewer N-insertions in productive TCRs, according to a later genetic analysis. According to a later analysis, TCR association rates differed among HLA loci, with DRB1 alleles showing the most associated TCRs and HLA-C alleles showing the fewest.

Library method: the immunoSEQ multiplex PCR assay. For the multiplex PCR, a mixture combining 60 forward primers for TCR Vbeta segments and 13 reverse primers for TCR Jbeta segments was used. The CDR3 region of rearranged TCR beta genes was amplified from genomic DNA by a multiplex PCR assay. Amplified TCR beta libraries were sequenced as 87-base-pair reads on the Illumina HiSeq System. In the source study's methods: In a later analysis, some 80 million unique TCR beta chains were counted across the approximately 640 repertoires, and roughly 10 million of these chains were shared by at least two donors. To remove PCR and sequencing errors, raw reads were error-corrected and collapsed into unique sequences using a nearest-neighbor algorithm that merged closely related sequences. CDR3 sequences were aligned to IMGT reference sequences to assign V, D and J gene segments. For a sequence to be retained, a match of at least six nucleotides was required to both a V gene segment and a J gene segment. A rearrangement counted as productive if the CDR3 had no stop codons and remained in frame with V and J, and every other rearrangement counted as non-productive. Following IMGT convention, CDR3 was defined as the stretch from the second conserved V-encoded cysteine to the conserved J-encoded phenylalanine. Sequences without an unambiguous match to a single V gene segment were excluded from the earlier analysis of about 600 of the donors. In an earlier analysis of approximately 550 of the donors, V segments were called functional above 56.7% productive rearrangements and were called segregating when the between-donor standard deviation exceeded 5%. A statistical classification framework was built for diagnosing cytomegalovirus status from the catalog of TCR beta chain sequences. V and J gene assignment, in a later analysis, came from comparing TCR nucleotide sequences with IMGT/GENE-DB human TR gene sequences. The TCRdist pipeline was used in a later analysis to assign CDR3 sequences and most-parsimonious VDJ recombination scenarios. In a later analysis, every TCR beta chain was defined by the combination of its CDR3 amino acid sequence and its V-gene family, and reads without a unique V-gene family were dropped. A later analysis removed 600 or so highly shared, low-generation-probability nucleotide sequences to deal with suspected cross-contamination and a sequencing artifact. For each public chain, a later analysis derived a clonal expansion index from normalized ranks of inferred template counts within each repertoire. Generation probabilities in a later analysis came from a VDJ recombination model fitted to out-of-frame rearrangements, and those results were checked against IGoR. In a later analysis, hypergeometric tests were used to score TCR-TCR, TCR-HLA and TCR-CMV co-occurrence, with a repertoire-size bias correction applied to TCR pairs. To estimate false discovery rates, a later analysis permuted the HLA or CMV assignments 20 times. A later analysis grouped co-occurring TCRs with DBSCAN, adding TCRdist sequence similarity when clustering within HLA-allele-positive subsets. Repertoires with fewer than 30,000 or more than 120,000 public chains were left out of co-occurrence clustering, as were several repertoires with anomalous nucleotide sharing. This immuneACCESS table, as held by TCRdb, lists in-frame sequences with V and J called but not all clones. Of the missing ones, under half trace to an unresolved V gene in checked studies; the others have no known cause. The DNA was the basis for D and trimming; V, J and clone size are from that table. The sample data list 130,000 or so clones, and about 74% of these were observed just once. The ten top clones hold approximately 7% of the sample.

The cohort consisted of 670 or so healthy bone marrow donors. All cohort members were sampled while nominally healthy, although unrecorded immune exposures were likely present. The donor tested CMV seropositive, placing the donor among the 310 or so seropositive members of the cohort. Every donor gave a peripheral blood sample, and the peripheral blood mononuclear cells from that sample were used for TCR beta sequencing. The Qiagen DNeasy Blood Extraction Kit was used to extract genomic DNA from the blood cell samples. The sequence derives from a man in his forties or fifties in good health and CMV-seropositive. The rearranged segments are TRBV7-8 and TRBJ2-7; the D gene is perhaps TRBD2, on 6 matching bases. Sequencing was carried out using PBMCs. The DNA sequence is TGTGCCAGCAGTTGGACTACATCCTCCTACGAGCAGTACTTC. This is translated as CASSWTTSSYEQYF.